This TCR beta chain was found in a study of CD8 T cells in ankylosing spondylitis. Findings of the study overall: Clones linked to disease were reported to show significant enrichment in matched ankylosing spondylitis synovial fluid. Among TCR beta sequences, a motif of 7 to 9 highly homologous variants appeared characteristic of ankylosing spondylitis blood.

One entry per CDR3 protein, called by TCRdb with MiXCR from the 5' RACE reads. The sample comprises approximately 9,400 distinct CDR3 sequences, 3.9% of which are singletons, and around 9.3% rests with the top ten. The ends lost 4 bases at V and 7 bases at J; junction bases unmatched: 13. Germline CDR1 reads SGDLS; CDR2 reads YYNGEE. CDR3 size: 15 residues. Many counts were recorded for this clonotype. Its antigen is undetermined. Sample: blood, either unsorted or a sorted T cell fraction (not recorded which). The receptor was derived from a female donor with ankylosing spondylitis or in good health (not recorded which). The chain employs TRBV9 and TRBJ1-2; the match to TRBD1 covers 7 bases. The CDR3 loop reads CASSPRLGGYFGYTF. CDR3 in DNA: TGTGCCAGCAGCCCTCGCCTAGGGGGCTACTTTGGCTACACCTTC. The whole variable domain, remainder taken from reference TRBV9 and TRBJ1-2, is DSGVTQTPKHLITATGQRVTLRCSPRSGDLSVYWYQQSLDQGLQFLIQYYNGEERAKGNILERFSAQQFPDLHSELNLSSLELGDSALYFCASSPRLGGYFGYTFGSGTRLTVV.